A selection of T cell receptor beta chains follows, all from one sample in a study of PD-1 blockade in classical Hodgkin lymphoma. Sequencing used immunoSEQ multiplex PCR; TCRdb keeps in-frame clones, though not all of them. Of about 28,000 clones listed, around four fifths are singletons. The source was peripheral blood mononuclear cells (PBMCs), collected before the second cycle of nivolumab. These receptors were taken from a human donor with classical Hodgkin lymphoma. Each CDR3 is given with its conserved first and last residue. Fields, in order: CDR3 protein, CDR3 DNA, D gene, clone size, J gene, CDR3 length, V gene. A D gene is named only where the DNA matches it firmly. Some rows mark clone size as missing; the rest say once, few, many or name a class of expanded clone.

cdr3_aa: CASSPGGTFQYF
cdr3_nt: TGTGCCAGCAGCCCCGGGGGGACCTTTCAGTACTTC
d_call: TRBD2
clone_size: NA
j_call: TRBJ2-4
cdr3_length: 12
v_call: TRBV11-2

cdr3_aa: CASSDLRGDYNEQFF
cdr3_nt: TGCGCCAGCAGTGACCTTCGGGGAGACTACAATGAGCAGTTCTTC
d_call: NA
clone_size: NA
j_call: TRBJ2-1
cdr3_length: 15
v_call: TRBV10-1

cdr3_aa: CASSLDSPTGNTIYF
cdr3_nt: TGTGCCAGCAGCTTAGATTCACCCACTGGAAACACCATATATTTT
d_call: NA
clone_size: NA
j_call: TRBJ1-3
cdr3_length: 15
v_call: TRBV11-3

cdr3_aa: CASSAPREAFF
cdr3_nt: TGTGCCAGCAGCGCCCCAAGGGAAGCTTTCTTT
d_call: NA
clone_size: NA
j_call: TRBJ1-1
cdr3_length: 11
v_call: TRBV7-2

cdr3_aa: CASSSPRGGATDTQYF
cdr3_nt: TGTGCCAGCAGTTCGCCCAGAGGGGGGGCTACAGATACGCAGTATTTT
d_call: NA
clone_size: NA
j_call: TRBJ2-3
cdr3_length: 16
v_call: TRBV28

cdr3_aa: CASSRSYNSPLHF
cdr3_nt: TGTGCCAGCAGTAGGTCCTATAATTCACCCCTCCACTTT
d_call: NA
clone_size: NA
j_call: TRBJ1-6
cdr3_length: 13
v_call: TRBV27

cdr3_aa: CASNLQGATGQPQHF
cdr3_nt: TGTGCCAGCAATCTCCAGGGGGCGACGGGTCAGCCCCAGCATTTT
d_call: TRBD1
clone_size: NA
j_call: TRBJ1-5
cdr3_length: 15
v_call: TRBV28

cdr3_aa: CASSLQGMTEAFF
cdr3_nt: TGTGCCAGCAGCTTACAGGGTATGACTGAAGCTTTCTTT
d_call: NA
clone_size: NA
j_call: TRBJ1-1
cdr3_length: 13
v_call: TRBV7-6

cdr3_aa: CASGLVGGQGLYGYTF
cdr3_nt: TGTGCTAGTGGTTTGGTAGGGGGACAGGGTCTCTATGGCTACACCTTC
d_call: TRBD1
clone_size: NA
j_call: TRBJ1-2
cdr3_length: 16
v_call: TRBV12-5

cdr3_aa: CAWSVGPGVYEQFF
cdr3_nt: TGTGCCTGGAGTGTAGGGCCAGGTGTGTATGAGCAGTTCTTC
d_call: NA
clone_size: NA
j_call: TRBJ2-1
cdr3_length: 14
v_call: TRBV30

cdr3_aa: CAWSHTGIYGYTF
cdr3_nt: TGTGCCTGGAGTCATACTGGAATCTATGGCTACACCTTC
d_call: NA
clone_size: NA
j_call: TRBJ1-2
cdr3_length: 13
v_call: TRBV30

cdr3_aa: CASSDRTGNEAFF
cdr3_nt: TGTGCCAGCAGCGACCGCACAGGGAATGAAGCTTTCTTT
d_call: NA
clone_size: NA
j_call: TRBJ1-1
cdr3_length: 13
v_call: TRBV5-4

cdr3_aa: CASSYQLNTGELFF
cdr3_nt: TGTGCCAGCAGTTACCAACTGAACACCGGGGAGCTGTTTTTT
d_call: NA
clone_size: NA
j_call: TRBJ2-2
cdr3_length: 14
v_call: TRBV6-5

cdr3_aa: CAKSLGASNEQFF
cdr3_nt: TGTGCCAAAAGCTTGGGGGCTAGCAATGAGCAGTTCTTC
d_call: NA
clone_size: NA
j_call: TRBJ2-1
cdr3_length: 13
v_call: TRBV11-2

cdr3_aa: CASSLEWGGNTIYF
cdr3_nt: TGTGCCAGCAGCTTAGAATGGGGCGGAAACACCATATATTTT
d_call: NA
clone_size: NA
j_call: TRBJ1-3
cdr3_length: 14
v_call: TRBV11-2

cdr3_aa: CASSLVDRDYGYTF
cdr3_nt: TGTGCCAGCAGCTTAGTCGACAGGGACTATGGCTACACCTTC
d_call: TRBD1
clone_size: NA
j_call: TRBJ1-2
cdr3_length: 14
v_call: TRBV7-9

cdr3_aa: CASEFGTGFSYGYTF
cdr3_nt: TGTGCCAGTGAGTTCGGGACAGGGTTTAGCTATGGCTACACCTTC
d_call: TRBD1
clone_size: NA
j_call: TRBJ1-2
cdr3_length: 15
v_call: TRBV19

cdr3_aa: CASSEAWGEQFF
cdr3_nt: TGTGCCAGCAGTGAAGCCTGGGGAGAGCAGTTCTTC
d_call: NA
clone_size: few
j_call: TRBJ2-1
cdr3_length: 12
v_call: TRBV2

cdr3_aa: CASSLLAGVVDTQYF
cdr3_nt: TGTGCCAGCAGTTTACTAGCGGGAGTTGTAGATACGCAGTATTTT
d_call: TRBD2
clone_size: NA
j_call: TRBJ2-3
cdr3_length: 15
v_call: TRBV5-4

cdr3_aa: CASGEATNEKLFF
cdr3_nt: TGCGCCAGCGGGGAGGCAACTAATGAAAAACTGTTTTTT
d_call: NA
clone_size: NA
j_call: TRBJ1-4
cdr3_length: 13
v_call: TRBV10-2

cdr3_aa: CASSLGVRDTIYF
cdr3_nt: TGTGCCAGCAGCTTGGGGGTGCGAGACACCATATATTTT
d_call: NA
clone_size: few
j_call: TRBJ1-3
cdr3_length: 13
v_call: TRBV5-6

cdr3_aa: CASSGGPRAMDEQFF
cdr3_nt: TGTGCCAGTAGTGGGGGCCCGAGGGCGATGGATGAGCAGTTCTTC
d_call: NA
clone_size: NA
j_call: TRBJ2-1
cdr3_length: 15
v_call: TRBV19

cdr3_aa: CASSFSPMEGGNTIYF
cdr3_nt: TGTGCCAGCTCATTCTCCCCGATGGAAGGTGGAAACACCATATATTTT
d_call: NA
clone_size: NA
j_call: TRBJ1-3
cdr3_length: 16
v_call: TRBV18

cdr3_aa: CASGFGGGLQETQYF
cdr3_nt: TGTGCTAGTGGTTTTGGGGGGGGACTCCAAGAGACCCAGTACTTC
d_call: TRBD2
clone_size: NA
j_call: TRBJ2-5
cdr3_length: 15
v_call: TRBV12-5

cdr3_aa: CASSPGRTISNNEQFF
cdr3_nt: TGTGCCAGCAGCCCGGGACGAACCATAAGTAACAATGAGCAGTTCTTC
d_call: NA
clone_size: NA
j_call: TRBJ2-1
cdr3_length: 16
v_call: TRBV7-7

cdr3_aa: CASSHWEDTEAFF
cdr3_nt: TGTGCCAGCAGCCACTGGGAGGACACTGAAGCTTTCTTT
d_call: NA
clone_size: once
j_call: TRBJ1-1
cdr3_length: 13
v_call: TRBV6-5

cdr3_aa: CASSLGTGLTEAFF
cdr3_nt: TGTGCCAGCAGCCTGGGGACAGGCCTCACTGAAGCTTTCTTT
d_call: TRBD1
clone_size: NA
j_call: TRBJ1-1
cdr3_length: 14
v_call: TRBV6-1

cdr3_aa: CASSAQGWGIDIQYF
cdr3_nt: TGTGCCAGCAGCGCGCAGGGGTGGGGGATTGACATTCAGTACTTC
d_call: NA
clone_size: NA
j_call: TRBJ2-4
cdr3_length: 15
v_call: TRBV9

cdr3_aa: CASSFLPGGGTEAFF
cdr3_nt: TGTGCCAGCAGCTTTCTTCCAGGGGGAGGGACTGAAGCTTTCTTT
d_call: TRBD1
clone_size: NA
j_call: TRBJ1-1
cdr3_length: 15
v_call: TRBV11-3

cdr3_aa: CASSWTPGLAANEQFF
cdr3_nt: TGCGCCAGCAGCTGGACGCCGGGACTAGCGGCAAATGAGCAGTTCTTC
d_call: TRBD2
clone_size: NA
j_call: TRBJ2-1
cdr3_length: 16
v_call: TRBV5-1

cdr3_aa: CASSQNRGSNTGELFF
cdr3_nt: TGTGCCAGCAGCCAAAACAGGGGATCGAACACCGGGGAGCTGTTTTTT
d_call: TRBD1
clone_size: NA
j_call: TRBJ2-2
cdr3_length: 16
v_call: TRBV4-2

cdr3_aa: CASSLVLAGYEQFF
cdr3_nt: TGTGCCAGCAGCTTAGTGCTAGCGGGGTATGAGCAGTTCTTC
d_call: TRBD2
clone_size: NA
j_call: TRBJ2-1
cdr3_length: 14
v_call: TRBV11-2

cdr3_aa: CASSVALSDGYTF
cdr3_nt: TGTGCCAGCAGCGTAGCCTTGAGTGATGGCTACACCTTC
d_call: NA
clone_size: NA
j_call: TRBJ1-2
cdr3_length: 13
v_call: TRBV9

cdr3_aa: CASSQESGQGRGYTF
cdr3_nt: TGTGCCAGCAGCCAAGAATCTGGACAGGGAAGGGGCTACACCTTC
d_call: TRBD1
clone_size: NA
j_call: TRBJ1-2
cdr3_length: 15
v_call: TRBV4-2

cdr3_aa: CASSEARTGLYNEQFF
cdr3_nt: TGTGCCAGCAGTGAAGCTAGGACAGGCCTATACAATGAGCAGTTCTTC
d_call: TRBD1
clone_size: NA
j_call: TRBJ2-1
cdr3_length: 16
v_call: TRBV2